This T cell receptor beta chain originates from a study of cytomegalovirus exposure and HLA in healthy donors. Study-level findings and limits: According to the study, around 160 TCR beta chains were cytomegalovirus-associated.

Primers: 60 Vbeta forward and 13 Jbeta reverse. Measured with immunoSEQ multiplex PCR; TCRdb has only the in-frame clones, and not every one. The sample consists of 150,000 to 200,000 clones, more than 75% of them appearing once. On this clone: The antigen remains undetermined.

Looked up from germline, CDR1 is SGHTA and CDR2 is FQGNSA. The CDR3 spans 15 residues. Between the trimmed V and J ends, which lost 1 base and 0 bases, there was a span of 9 bases. The receptor's source is a woman aged 45 to 65 in good health and CMV-seropositive. The material sequenced was PBMCs. V is TRBV7-2 and J is TRBJ1-1; D gene unclear. In DNA, the CDR3 is TGTGCCAGCAGCTTAGGCAGAGGGATGAACACTGAAGCTTTCTTT. It translates to CASSLGRGMNTEAFF.